The next 9 T cell receptor beta chains were all read from a single sample in a study of cytomegalovirus exposure and HLA in healthy donors. In the PCR, 60 Vbeta and 13 Jbeta primers were used. Here immunoSEQ multiplex PCR was the method, and the copy in TCRdb shows in-frame clones only, minus some. Seen here are 140,000 to 150,000 clones, around 75% observed once, and the top ten hold about 1.5%. Source material: PBMCs. These receptors all stem from a woman in her late teens or twenties in good health and CMV-seronegative.

The V call is TRBV7-8, the J call TRBJ2-1; 11 positions match TRBD2. With V trimmed by 6 bases and J by 8 bases, 6 bases remained unmatched. The CDR3 totals 14 residues. Germline V gives CDR1 SGHVS, CDR2 FQNEAQ. CDR3 coding DNA: TGTGCCAGCAGTCATAGCGGGAGGGGGTATGAGCAGTTCTTC. Translating it yields CASSHSGRGYEQFF.

V gene TRBV15 combines with J gene TRBJ2-1; TRBD2 matches 10 bases. The V gene's germline CDR1 is LNHNV and CDR2 YYDKDF (reference sequence). This CDR3 has 21 amino acids. V shed 4 bases and J 0 bases; nucleotides not matched to a gene: 18. Here the CDR3 reads CATSKVGRTSGFLGSYNEQFF. CDR3 sequence (DNA): TGTGCCACCAGCAAAGTCGGCCGGACTAGCGGCTTCTTGGGCTCCTACAATGAGCAGTTCTTC.

This sequence joins TRBV21-1 and TRBJ2-7; whether TRBD1, the table's D call, matches the DNA was not checked. TRBV21-1 is a documented pseudogene. This CDR3 has 15 residues. CDR3 region: CASSKKRDGQSEQYV. CDR3 nucleotides: TGTGCCAGCAGCAAAAAAAGGGATGGACAGTCCGAGCAGTACGTC.

The CDR3, as DNA: TGTGCCAGCAGCAAGAGGACAGGGGGCAGTGGCGAGCAGTACGTC. Translated: CASSKRTGGSGEQYV. The rearrangement links TRBV6-5 to TRBJ2-7; TRBD1 matches at 11 bases. V was clipped by 6 bases and J by 6 bases; unmatched bases: 10. CDR3 size: 15 residues. The germline V gene encodes CDR1 MNHEY and CDR2 SVGAGI.

The sample holds a few counts of this clone. V and J are TRBV19 and TRBJ1-6; no reliable D call. V was clipped by 6 bases and J by 10 bases, with 16 bases between them. The CDR3 contains 14 residues. Germline assignment: CDR1 LNHDA and CDR2 SQIVND (reference sequence). The CDR3 DNA sequence: TGTGCCAGTAGGCCGGCTTTGGAGAGCTCACCCCTCCACTTT. This codes for CASRPALESSPLHF.

V gene TRBV5-1 combines with J gene TRBJ2-3, with D perhaps TRBD2 (6 bases). V shed 0 bases and J shed 1 base, with 9 bases lying between them. There are 15 residues in the CDR3. Germline V gene lookup returns CDR1 SGHRS and CDR2 YFSETQ. In DNA, the CDR3 is TGCGCCAGCAGCTTGGGGGCTAGCGGCACAGATACGCAGTATTTT. Its translation: CASSLGASGTDTQYF.

The chain has TRBV5-6 and TRBJ1-1, with 10 bases identical to TRBD1. The CDR3 sequence is 14 residues long. The V gene's germline CDR1 is SGHDT and CDR2 YYEEEE. The junction had 2 bases not matched to a gene; V was cut back by 2 bases and J by 4 bases. The CDR3 coding sequence is TGTGCCAGCAGCTTTGGGACAGGGGCCACTGAAGCTTTCTTT. Protein product: CASSFGTGATEAFF. The full variable domain, with the rest looked up from reference TRBV5-6 and TRBJ1-1, is DAGVTQSPTHLIKTRGQQVTLRCSPKSGHDTVSWYQQALGQGPQFIFQYYEEEERQRGNFPDRFSGHQFPNYSSELNVNALLLGDSALYLCASSFGTGATEAFFGQGTRLTVV.

CDR3 coding DNA: TGTGCCAGCAGCTTGGGGGCAGTAAGGCAAGAGACCCAGTACTTC. Its protein is CASSLGAVRQETQYF. The chain couples TRBV7-9 to TRBJ2-5; possible D gene TRBD1, 6 bases. V dropped 3 bases and J dropped 2 bases, with 13 bases sitting between them. The CDR3 covers 15 residues. The V gene's germline CDR1 is SEHNR and CDR2 FQNEAQ (reference sequence).

The rearrangement uses TRBV7-6 and TRBJ1-1; tentatively, D is TRBD1 (5 bases). The CDR3 extends over 15 amino acids. The V gene's germline CDR1 is SGHVS and CDR2 FNYEAQ. With 0 bases removed from V and 3 bases from J, the gap between germline ends came to 11 bases. The CDR3 bases are TGTGCCAGCAGCTTAGCAGCGACAGTGGACACTGAAGCTTTCTTT. Protein sequence: CASSLAATVDTEAFF.